These 24 T cell receptor beta chains came from one sample sequenced in a study of T cell repertoires in cytomegalovirus infection. These receptors' targets are unknown. Via MiXCR, TCRdb re-called the reads, giving one row per CDR3 protein. The sample contains about 920,000 distinct CDR3 sequences, 31% of which appear only once. The source material was cultured CD8+ T cells from PBMCs, sampled from culture after CMV antigen stimulation. Receptor source: a human donor in good health (CMV status not recorded). Some clones in this sample may be carry-over from other donors' samples.

The sample holds a few counts of this clonotype. V and J are TRBV7-9 and TRBJ1-2; D unresolved. This CDR3 comprises 14 residues. CDR1 and CDR2 from the germline V gene are SEHNR and FQNEAQ (reference sequence). Trimming shortened V by 5 bases and J by 7 bases, and 17 bases separated the two germline ends. The CDR3 reads CASSPPQGLGGYTF. CDR3 in DNA: TGTGCCAGCAGCCCGCCCCAAGGACTTGGTGGCTACACCTTC.

Points on this clonotype: At one end, the junction sequence differs from germline, possibly due to a read error. V is TRBV7-8 and J is TRBJ1-2; the D gene is possibly TRBD1 (6 bases). CDR1 and CDR2 from the germline V gene are SGHVS and FQNEAQ. This CDR3 spans 15 amino acids. The CDR3 sequence is CVSSWSTGANYGYTF. The CDR3 region has the DNA TGTGTCAGCAGCTGGTCGACAGGTGCTAACTATGGCTACACCTTC.

This clonotype was counted between two and nine times. The chain links TRBV12-5 to TRBJ2-3, with 9 positions matching TRBD1. Germline V gene lookup returns CDR1 LGHNT and CDR2 FRNRAP. The CDR3 covers 16 residues. V lost 3 bases and J lost 3; bases outside the gene matches: 7. CDR3 DNA sequence: TGTGCTAGTGGTTTCACAGGGGGCAAGGTGACAGATACGCAGTATTTT. Encoded protein: CASGFTGGKVTDTQYF.

This clonotype was detected ten times or more. The chain recombines TRBV7-9 with TRBJ2-1; 10 bases are shared with TRBD2. Germline V CDR1 and CDR2: SEHNR, FQNEAQ (reference sequence). Trimming at V came to 4 bases and at J to 3 bases, leaving 6 bases not matched to a gene. This CDR3 contains 16 residues. The DNA of the CDR3 is TGTGCCAGCAGCTCAGCGGGGGGGCGTGACTACAATGAGCAGTTCTTC. This codes for CASSSAGGRDYNEQFF.

This clonotype was found a few times. The rearrangement links TRBV6-1 to TRBJ2-1, with D tentatively TRBD2 (6 bases). The CDR3 has 17 amino acids. V lost 7 bases, J lost 8 bases, and 27 bases lay in between. The germline V gene encodes CDR1 MNHNS and CDR2 SASEGT. CDR3 bases: TGTGCCAGCAAAATACGCAGCGGGCAGATTAGTTTCGATGAGCAGTTCTTC. Its translation: CASKIRSGQISFDEQFF.

The chain recombines TRBV3-1 with TRBJ1-1; 8 nucleotides agree with TRBD1. Trimming removed 3 bases from V and 8 bases from J; junction bases left unmatched: 8. Per the germline V gene, CDR1 is LGHDT and CDR2 is YNNKEL (reference sequence). The CDR3 runs 14 residues. The CDR3 loop reads CASSQGTGSPEAFF. The DNA for the CDR3 is TGTGCCAGCAGCCAGGGGACAGGATCACCCGAAGCTTTCTTT.

On this clonotype itself: This may come from a read error, since a much larger clone is one base off. The V and J genes are TRBV5-6 and TRBJ1-1, with 7 bases matching TRBD1. This CDR3 contains 14 residues. Germline lookup yields CDR1 SGHDT and CDR2 YYEEEE. V shed 2 bases and J 5 bases; nucleotides not matched to a gene: 6. In nucleotides, the CDR3 is TGTGCCAGCAGCTTAACGGCAGGGGGGACTGAAGCTTTCTTT. Amino acids: CASSLTAGGTEAFF.

The rearrangement joins TRBV6-5 to TRBJ2-5, with TRBD1 matching over 8 bases. Germline-derived CDR1 and CDR2 are MNHEY and SVGAGI. Germline trimming cut 7 bases from V and 4 bases from J; bases unmatched to any gene: 8. CDR3 size: 14 residues. The CDR3 region has the DNA TGTGCCAGCACTATAGGACAGGGTGGAGAGACCCAGTACTTC. Translated: CASTIGQGGETQYF.

This clonotype was detected many times. The rearrangement links TRBV12-3 or TRBV12-4 to TRBJ2-7, with D possibly being TRBD2 (6 bases). V lost 3 bases to trimming and J lost 6 bases, with 15 bases between them. The CDR3 has 14 residues. The CDR3 reads CASSFGGAGPEQYF. CDR3 sequence (DNA): TGTGCCAGCAGTTTTGGGGGAGCGGGCCCCGAGCAGTACTTC.

This clonotype has at least ten counts. The chain couples TRBV7-9 to TRBJ2-1; 13 bases are a match to TRBD2. V shed 5 bases and J 4 bases; nucleotides not matched to a gene: 8. This CDR3 is built from 17 residues. Looked up from germline, CDR1 is SEHNR and CDR2 is FQNEAQ (reference sequence). CDR3 bases: TGTGCCAGCAGCCCCCGGACTAGCGGGGGACTATACAATGAGCAGTTCTTC. Protein sequence: CASSPRTSGGLYNEQFF.

This chain links TRBV27 with TRBJ1-2, with D uncertain. V lost 3 bases to trimming and J lost 4 bases, with 15 bases between them. This CDR3 region has 15 residues. Looked up from germline, CDR1 is MNHEY and CDR2 is SMNVEV (reference sequence). Here the CDR3 reads CASSFGTEDSYGYTF. The CDR3 DNA sequence: TGTGCCAGCAGTTTCGGAACCGAGGACTCCTATGGCTACACCTTC.

This clonotype was picked up a small number of times. This chain joins TRBV10-3 and TRBJ2-5; perhaps TRBD1 as D (6 bases). V lost 0 bases, J lost 5 bases, and 19 bases lay in between. CDR3 length: 17 residues. Per germline, CDR1 ENHRY and CDR2 SYGVKD. This chain's CDR3 is CAISESTGQITEETQYF. The CDR3 nucleotides read TGTGCCATCAGTGAGTCGACGGGACAAATCACCGAGGAGACCCAGTACTTC.

The sample holds a few counts of this clonotype. CDR3: CASLGGGGYNEQFF. The CDR3 bases are TGTGCCAGCCTTGGTGGGGGGGGCTACAATGAGCAGTTCTTC. The chain carries TRBV7-8 and TRBJ2-1, with 7 bases that match TRBD2. There are 14 residues in the CDR3. Germline V gene sequence: CDR1 SGHVS, CDR2 FQNEAQ. V gave up 8 bases and J gave up 3 bases; unmatched junction bases: 7.

This clonotype has just a few counts. The chain links TRBV7-2 to TRBJ1-1, with D hard to call. The length of the CDR3 is 16 residues. Germline V gene lookup returns CDR1 SGHTA and CDR2 FQGNSA. Trimming cost V 0 bases and J 1 base, with 12 bases left between them. CDR3 coding DNA: TGTGCCAGCAGCTTAGCGGACGGGTTGGGGAACACTGAAGCTTTCTTT. Protein product: CASSLADGLGNTEAFF.

This clonotype was seen more than once but under ten times. This rearrangement joins TRBV15 to TRBJ2-3; 13 bases are a match to TRBD2. CDR3 length: 20 amino acids. Per germline, CDR1 LNHNV and CDR2 YYDKDF (reference sequence). V lost 3 bases, J lost 2 bases, and 14 bases stayed unmatched. The CDR3 sequence: CATSSNVPGLAGFDTDTQYF. CDR3 nucleotide sequence: TGTGCCACCAGCAGTAATGTCCCGGGACTAGCGGGATTCGACACAGATACGCAGTATTTT.

V is TRBV10-3 and J is TRBJ1-1, with D perhaps matching TRBD1 (6 bases). This CDR3 is built from 13 residues. Deletions cut 7 bases from V and 0 bases from J, with 9 bases between. CDR1 ENHRY and CDR2 SYGVKD come from the germline V gene. The CDR3 nucleotides are TGTGCCATCAAGCAGGGGATGAACACTGAAGCTTTCTTT. Translating it yields CAIKQGMNTEAFF.

The chain links TRBV27 to TRBJ2-7; 8 bases are shared with TRBD1. Looked up from germline, CDR1 is MNHEY and CDR2 is SMNVEV (reference sequence). The J segment lost 3 bases and the V segment lost 6 bases, leaving 7 bases of the junction unmatched. This CDR3 contains 14 residues. The CDR3 DNA is TGTGCCAGCAGCGAAGGACAGGGTTTCTACGAGCAGTACTTC. This translates into CASSEGQGFYEQYF.

J is TRBJ1-5 and V is TRBV12-3 or TRBV12-4; D unresolved. The CDR3 has 15 amino acids. V lost 1 base to trimming and J lost 0 bases, with 7 bases between them. The CDR3: CASSLGFLSNQPQHF. CDR3 nucleotides: TGTGCCAGCAGTTTAGGTTTTCTTAGCAATCAGCCCCAGCATTTT.

The table lists this clonotype with a few counts. The rearrangement uses TRBV29-1 and TRBJ2-2; D perhaps matches TRBD1 (5 bases). The germline CDR1 and CDR2 sequences are SQVTM and ANQGSEA. This CDR3 contains 12 residues. With 3 bases removed from V and 7 bases from J, the gap between germline ends came to 9 bases. The CDR3 region has the DNA TGCAGCGTTGACCTTAGGGGCGGGGAGCTGTTTTTT. Encoded protein: CSVDLRGGELFF.

This chain uses TRBV29-1 with TRBJ1-2, with D maybe TRBD1 (6 bases). Trimming pared 6 bases from V and 6 bases from J, leaving 23 bases between. The CDR3 covers 15 residues. Germline lookup yields CDR1 SQVTM and CDR2 ANQGSEA. The CDR3 nucleotides read TGCAGCGTCTCCGCCCGGTTGGGGGGCGGGAATGGCTACACCTTC. This translates into CSVSARLGGGNGYTF. The full variable domain, in which reference TRBV29-1 and TRBJ1-2 provide the parts outside the CDR3, is SAVISQKPSRDICQRGTSLTIQCQVDSQVTMMFWYRQQPGQSLTLIATANQGSEATYESGFVIDKFPISRPNLTFSTLTVSNMSPEDSSIYLCSVSARLGGGNGYTFGSGTRLTVV.

This clonotype has just a few counts. The chain combines TRBV12-3 or TRBV12-4 with TRBJ2-3; 7 nucleotides agree with TRBD2. The CDR3 consists of 12 residues. V shed 8 bases, J shed 5 bases, and the junction held 4 bases outside the gene matches. Here the CDR3 reads CASGVAGDTQYF. DNA of the CDR3: TGTGCCAGCGGGGTAGCGGGAGATACGCAGTATTTT.

The CDR3 here is CASSMVAGHNEQFF. For the CDR3, the DNA is TGTGCCAGTAGTATGGTGGCGGGGCACAATGAGCAGTTCTTC. The gene calls are TRBV19 and TRBJ2-1, with TRBD2 as a possible D gene (6 bases). From germline, CDR1 is LNHDA and CDR2 SQIVND (reference sequence). Trimming removed 3 bases from V and 5 bases from J, with 11 bases in between. This CDR3 comprises 14 residues.

DNA of the CDR3: TGCGCCAGCAGTGAGTCGAGCCCCGGAAGGGAGACCCAGTACTTC. It specifies CASSESSPGRETQYF. The V call is TRBV10-2, the J call TRBJ2-5; no definite D call. The CDR3 spans 15 residues. Per germline, CDR1 WSHSY and CDR2 SAAADI. The V end was cut by 0 bases, the J end by 5 bases, with 13 bases between.

This clonotype was detected a few times. The J gene is TRBJ2-5, the V gene TRBV6-1; 7 positions agree with TRBD1. The CDR3 spans 17 residues. The J segment lost 2 bases and the V segment lost 4 bases, leaving 13 bases of the junction unmatched. Germline lookup yields CDR1 MNHNS and CDR2 SASEGT. The CDR3 here is CASSGLAWRTGQETQYF. For the CDR3, the DNA is TGTGCCAGCAGTGGTCTGGCGTGGCGGACAGGACAAGAGACCCAGTACTTC.